This entry is about one T cell receptor (beta chain). The data were taken from a study of blood T cell repertoires in COVID-19. V was shortened by 3 bases and J by 3 bases, with 11 bases between the two germline ends. Per germline, CDR1 MNHEY and CDR2 SMNVEV (reference sequence). The CDR3 has 15 amino acids. Clones were sequenced by immunoSEQ multiplex PCR, and TCRdb holds only the in-frame ones, with some missing. The sample records some 72,000 clones, more than 85% being singletons. Sequenced: peripheral blood. The receptor comes from a man aged 55 to 70 with acute or convalescent COVID-19. This chain links TRBV27 with TRBJ1-4; a possible D gene is TRBD1 (6 bases). The CDR3: CASSFTGRANEKLFF. The DNA for the CDR3 is TGTGCCAGCAGTTTCACAGGGAGGGCTAATGAAAAACTGTTTTTT.